These 18 T cell receptor beta chains share one sample of origin, sequenced in a study of T cells expressing NK-cell markers. No DNA is given; TCRdb re-called the 5' RACE reads and lists each CDR3 protein once. The sample totals about 370,000 distinct CDR3 sequences. The specimen was blood T cells: a sorted CD56 or NKG2C T cell subset, CD4+ or CD8+ T cells, or bulk PBMC T cells (not recorded which). The receptors were gathered from a woman between 50 and 59 years old in good health.

This rearrangement joins TRBV15 to TRBJ2-3. The CDR3 covers 13 residues. Germline loops: CDR1 LNHNV, CDR2 YYDKDF (reference sequence). The CDR3 is CATSRPDADTQYF. The full variable domain, with the rest looked up from reference TRBV15 and TRBJ2-3, is DAMVIQNPRYQVTQFGKPVTLSCSQTLNHNVMYWYQQKSSQAPKLLFHYYDKDFNNEADTPDNFQSRRPNTSFCFLDIRSPGLGDTAMYLCATSRPDADTQYFGPGTRLTVL.

The CDR3 here is CASSYSWDRGTDTQYF. J is TRBJ2-3 and V is TRBV6-5; without DNA, the TCRdb call of TRBD1 cannot be checked. Germline CDR1 and CDR2: MNHEY and SVGAGI. CDR3 length: 16 residues.

The V call is TRBV5-1, the J call TRBJ2-3. The CDR3 consists of 15 residues. CDR1 is SGHRS, CDR2 YFSETQ, per germline. The CDR3 here is CASSSEALTTDTQYF.

The chain carries TRBV7-9 and TRBJ1-1. CDR3 length: 13 residues. Germline CDR1 SEHNR, CDR2 FQNEAQ (reference sequence). This CDR3 is CASSWEGGLEAFF.

V gene TRBV11-2 combines with J gene TRBJ2-1; TCRdb picks TRBD1, but there is no DNA to check that call. Per germline, CDR1 SGHAT and CDR2 FQNNGV. The CDR3 has 15 amino acids. The CDR3 is CASSLDGTGVEEQFF.

The chain employs TRBV25-1 and TRBJ2-1; the TCRdb D gene call, TRBD1, has no DNA to confirm it. This CDR3 spans 12 amino acids. From germline, CDR1 is MGHDK and CDR2 SYGVNS. The CDR3 is CASRAQGLEQFF.

This chain connects TRBV12-3 or TRBV12-4 to TRBJ1-5; the D call from TCRdb, TRBD1, cannot be confirmed without DNA. The CDR3 runs 15 residues. CDR3 amino acids: CASSLKGGEGQPQHF.

The chain recombines TRBV27 with TRBJ2-7. CDR1 is MNHEY and CDR2 is SMNVEV in the germline V gene (reference sequence). CDR3 length: 14 amino acids. The CDR3 reads CASSLDGPNYEQYF.

The V and J genes are TRBV19 and TRBJ2-1; the TCRdb call, TRBD1, lacks DNA for checking. The CDR3 loop spans 13 amino acids. Looked up from germline, CDR1 is LNHDA and CDR2 is SQIVND (reference sequence). CDR3 residues: CASSYQGASEQFF.

This CDR3 reads CATSRGRDRAGKLFF. The chain employs TRBV15 and TRBJ1-4; the TCRdb D gene call, TRBD1, has no DNA to confirm it. Germline CDR1 and CDR2: LNHNV and YYDKDF (reference sequence). This CDR3 has 15 residues.

The chain carries TRBV6-5 and TRBJ2-2. Germline loops: CDR1 MNHEY, CDR2 SVGAGI. The CDR3 consists of 13 residues. The CDR3 region is CASTFGNTGELFF.

This CDR3 reads CASSLGVNNQPQHF. V gene TRBV27 combines with J gene TRBJ1-5. The CDR3 length is 14 residues. Germline lookup yields CDR1 MNHEY and CDR2 SMNVEV (reference sequence).

V gene TRBV5-6 combines with J gene TRBJ2-5; checking the TCRdb D call of TRBD1 is not possible without DNA. This CDR3 spans 15 amino acids. Per the germline V gene, CDR1 is SGHDT and CDR2 is YYEEEE. The CDR3 loop reads CASSFVGGGFETQYF.

The gene calls are TRBV5-1 and TRBJ1-5; the D gene TCRdb calls, TRBD1, cannot be checked with no DNA. This CDR3 spans 17 amino acids. Germline V gene lookup returns CDR1 SGHRS and CDR2 YFSETQ. The chain's CDR3 is CASSPGDRADNNQPQHF.

The V and J genes are TRBV6-1 and TRBJ2-3. This CDR3 has 14 amino acids. The germline V gene has CDR1 MNHNS and CDR2 SASEGT. CDR3 amino acids: CASSEGRVGDTQYF.

The genes are TRBV5-1 and TRBJ2-3; TCRdb selects TRBD2, and the lack of DNA leaves this call unchecked. Looked up from germline, CDR1 is SGHRS and CDR2 is YFSETQ. The CDR3 has 16 residues. The chain's CDR3 is CASSPPSGRGTDTQYF.

The chain joins TRBV12-3 or TRBV12-4 to TRBJ2-1; the TCRdb call, TRBD2, lacks DNA for checking. The CDR3 is 21 amino acids. The CDR3 here is CASSLIHVGPTGGPTHNEQFF.

This sequence joins TRBV12-3 or TRBV12-4 and TRBJ2-1; TCRdb selects TRBD2, and the lack of DNA leaves this call unchecked. The CDR3 spans 13 residues. The CDR3 loop is CASSLLARNEQFF.